Listed below are T cell receptor beta chains from one sample, sequenced in a study of blood T cell repertoires in COVID-19. Assay used: immunoSEQ multiplex PCR; TCRdb lists only in-frame clones, some missing. The repertoire consists of 540,000 or so clones, with about 89% occurring once and the leading ten covering less than 9%. Source material: peripheral blood. These TCRs come from a woman in her fifties or sixties with COVID-19, enrolled during active disease. Both conserved end residues are part of each CDR3. A D gene is named only where the DNA matches it firmly. Some rows mark clone size as missing; the rest say once, few, many or name a class of expanded clone.

j_call d_call clone_size v_call cdr3_aa cdr3_nt
TRBJ2-7 . . TRBV2 CASAGNSNSYEQYF TGTGCCAGCGCGGGGAACAGTAACTCCTACGAGCAGTACTTC
TRBJ2-3 TRBD2 . TRBV9 CASSVGSGGSGTDTQYF TGTGCCAGCAGCGTGGGTAGCGGGGGTTCCGGGACAGATACGCAGTATTTT
TRBJ1-2 . . TRBV4-1 CASFGPSGGYTF TGCGCCAGCTTTGGCCCTTCGGGTGGCTACACCTTC
TRBJ2-2 TRBD1 . TRBV19 CATQGDRKELFF TGTGCCACCCAGGGGGATCGGAAGGAGCTGTTTTTT
TRBJ2-3 . . TRBV24-1 CATGVDTDTQYF TGTGCCACAGGGGTAGACACAGATACGCAGTATTTT
TRBJ2-7 . . TRBV5-6 CASSVNRRGPEQYF TGTGCCAGCAGCGTAAATAGGCGGGGGCCCGAGCAGTACTTC
TRBJ2-5 . . TRBV2 CASSGGETQYF TGTGCCAGCAGTGGCGGAGAGACCCAGTACTTC
TRBJ1-1 . . TRBV19 CASSILGTKNTEAFF TGTGCCAGTAGTATCCTCGGGACAAAAAACACTGAAGCTTTCTTT
TRBJ1-2 TRBD1 . TRBV27 CASRGTGGGGGYTF TGTGCCAGCAGGGGGACAGGGGGCGGAGGTGGCTACACCTTC
TRBJ2-7 . . TRBV9 CASSPTPGGREQYF TGTGCCAGCAGCCCAACCCCGGGGGGCAGGGAGCAGTACTTC
TRBJ2-5 . . TRBV12-5 CASGLVRQGRFQETQYF TGTGCTAGTGGTTTGGTACGGCAGGGTAGGTTCCAAGAGACCCAGTACTTC
TRBJ1-4 . once TRBV2 CASKGVQREKLFF TGTGCCAGCAAGGGAGTTCAAAGGGAAAAACTGTTTTTT
TRBJ1-5 TRBD1 . TRBV4-1 CASSQADREDQPQHF TGCGCCAGCAGCCAAGCGGACAGGGAGGACCAGCCCCAGCATTTT
TRBJ1-6 . . TRBV3-1/TRBV3-2 CASSQDRRDLHF TGTGCCAGCAGCCAAGATCGACGGGACCTCCACTTT
TRBJ2-1 . few TRBV7-8 CASSITGTQYNEQFF TGTGCCAGCAGCATAACCGGGACACAGTACAATGAGCAGTTCTTC
TRBJ2-7 . once TRBV5-6 CASTQGGSYEQYF TGTGCCAGCACTCAGGGGGGCTCCTACGAGCAGTACTTC
TRBJ2-7 TRBD2 . TRBV4-1 CASSRGTTYYEQYF TGCGCCAGCAGCCGCGGGACTACCTACTACGAGCAGTACTTC
TRBJ1-1 . . TRBV21-1 CASSQTGQGLRDTEAFF TGTGCCAGCAGCCAAACGGGACAGGGGTTGAGGGACACTGAAGCTTTCTTT
TRBJ1-2 TRBD1 . TRBV19 CASSSRTGGVFGYTF TGTGCCAGTAGTTCCCGGACAGGGGGGGTGTTTGGCTACACCTTC
TRBJ1-6 TRBD1 few TRBV10-3 CAISKTGWDNSPLHF TGTGCCATCAGCAAGACAGGGTGGGATAATTCACCCCTCCACTTT
TRBJ2-3 . . TRBV27 CASIQRSTDTQYF TGTGCCAGCATACAAAGATCAACAGATACGCAGTATTTT
TRBJ1-2 . . TRBV29-1 CSVAVGGRDGYTF TGCAGCGTTGCGGTCGGGGGGCGGGATGGCTACACCTTC
TRBJ1-3 . . TRBV5-1 CASSLGGGSGNTIYF TGCGCCAGCAGCTTGGGTGGAGGCTCTGGAAACACCATATATTTT
TRBJ1-1 . . TRBV6-5 CASSPSGNTEAFF TGTGCCAGCAGTCCCAGTGGGAACACTGAAGCTTTCTTT
TRBJ2-7 TRBD2 . TRBV5-1 CASSLVPAGSSYEQYF TGCGCCAGCAGCTTGGTTCCAGCGGGGAGCTCCTACGAGCAGTACTTC
TRBJ1-3 TRBD1 . TRBV7-2 CASSWGQGDGNTIYF TGTGCCAGCAGCTGGGGACAGGGGGACGGAAACACCATATATTTT
TRBJ1-2 . . TRBV7-2 CASSFALSGYGYTF TGTGCCAGCAGCTTCGCCCTATCCGGCTATGGCTACACCTTC
TRBJ2-3 . . TRBV10-3 CAIYDGKFSDTQYF TGTGCCATCTACGACGGGAAATTCAGTGATACGCAGTATTTT
TRBJ1-1 TRBD1 . TRBV29-1 CSVEDYGQGNTEAFF TGCAGCGTTGAAGATTATGGACAGGGGAACACTGAAGCTTTCTTT
TRBJ1-2 . . TRBV19 CASSIESRDTYGGYTF TGTGCCAGTAGTATAGAGTCCCGGGACACCTATGGGGGCTACACCTTC
TRBJ1-1 . . TRBV11-3 CASSLGPSAAFF TGTGCCAGCAGCTTGGGCCCAAGTGCAGCTTTCTTT
TRBJ2-7 . . TRBV7-9 CASRPTTGSSYEQYF TGTGCCAGCAGACCGACGACGGGAAGCTCCTACGAGCAGTACTTC
TRBJ2-4 TRBD1 . TRBV18 CASSLNIQGAGDIQYF TGTGCCAGCTCATTAAACATCCAGGGGGCGGGTGACATTCAGTACTTC
TRBJ1-1 . . TRBV12-5 CASGPSISIRGTEAFF TGTGCTAGTGGTCCCTCAATTAGCATACGGGGCACTGAAGCTTTCTTT
TRBJ1-2 . . TRBV9 CASSVTPLFREGGGGYTF TGTGCCAGCAGCGTAACTCCCCTGTTCCGAGAGGGTGGCGGCGGCTACACCTTC
TRBJ1-2 . . TRBV12-3/TRBV12-4 CASTLGTLRGYTF TGTGCCAGCACCCTAGGGACTCTTCGGGGCTACACCTTC
TRBJ2-7 TRBD1 . TRBV27 CASYRTGTYEQYF TGTGCCAGCTATAGGACAGGGACCTACGAGCAGTACTTC
TRBJ1-5 . once TRBV5-4 CASSLGRGEGQPQHF TGTGCCAGCAGCTTGGGCAGGGGCGAAGGTCAGCCCCAGCATTTT
TRBJ2-1 . few TRBV5-4 CASSGSTGYDEQFF TGTGCCAGCAGCGGGTCAACAGGGTACGATGAGCAGTTCTTC
TRBJ2-2 . . TRBV2 CASTVRGSGGGELFF TGTGCCAGCACGGTCCGAGGTAGCGGAGGCGGGGAGCTGTTTTTT
TRBJ1-2 TRBD1 . TRBV5-6 CASSRDRGYTF TGTGCCAGCAGCCGGGACAGAGGCTACACCTTC
TRBJ2-3 . once TRBV3-1/TRBV3-2 CASSLLSGSTDTQYF TGTGCCAGCAGCCTTCTTAGCGGCAGCACAGATACGCAGTATTTT